This T cell receptor (beta chain) came from a study of T cell responses to AZD1222 COVID-19 vaccine. Broader study findings: Possibly, clonal diversity was underestimated; donors were largely white British and included more females.

The ends lost 3 bases at V and 6 bases at J; junction bases unmatched: 5. The CDR3 loop spans 14 amino acids. The germline V gene encodes CDR1 LGHDT and CDR2 YNNKEL (reference sequence). Of note for this clone: Its matching antigen is unknown.

Some clones are missing from TCRdb's copy, which holds only in-frame ones; the method was immunoSEQ multiplex PCR. This sample yields around 70,000 clones, of which about four fifths are seen a single time; roughly 25% belongs to the top ten. The TCR originated in an adult in good health. The starting material was peripheral blood, obtained on day 0 of MenACWY control vaccination. This chain joins TRBV3-1 (or the pseudogene TRBV3-2) and TRBJ2-5; TRBD1 agrees at 9 bases. In nucleotides, the CDR3 is TGTGCCAGCAGCCAGGACAGGGGTCGGCAGACCCAGTACTTC. Protein product: CASSQDRGRQTQYF.